A single sample is the source of the 25 T cell receptor beta chains below, sequenced in a study of technical replicates of blood from a few donors. Profiled with immunoSEQ multiplex PCR; TCRdb holds only in-frame clones, not every one. The sample records 75,000 to 100,000 clones, approximately 95% being singletons. The sample was T cells isolated from PBMCs. These TCRs come from a human donor in good health.

The chain employs TRBV27 and TRBJ2-3, with 9 positions matching TRBD1. Looked up from germline, CDR1 is MNHEY and CDR2 is SMNVEV (reference sequence). The CDR3 covers 14 residues. V lost 7 bases and J lost 4; bases outside the gene matches: 6. CDR3 nucleotides: TGTGCCAGCACCATCCGGACAGGGGCAGATACGCAGTATTTT. Translated, it gives CASTIRTGADTQYF.

This sequence joins TRBV29-1 and TRBJ2-7; D unresolved. This CDR3 contains 13 residues. The V end was cut by 2 bases, the J end by 0 bases, with 8 bases between. Germline V lookup: CDR1 SQVTM, CDR2 ANQGSEA. The CDR3 DNA follows: TGCAGCGTTGAAATCTCGAGCTCCTACGAGCAGTACTTC. As protein: CSVEISSSYEQYF.

The chain carries TRBV30 and TRBJ1-2; D is possibly TRBD1 (5 bases). Trimming took 2 bases from V and 3 from J, leaving 16 bases between them. The germline CDR1 and CDR2 sequences are GTSNPN and SVGIG (reference sequence). The CDR3 totals 15 residues. CDR3 sequence: CAWSIPPGRDYGYTF. The CDR3 coding sequence is TGTGCCTGGAGTATTCCCCCCGGCAGGGACTATGGCTACACCTTC.

This clone came up once. The V gene is TRBV6-5, the J gene TRBJ2-3, with unresolved D. This CDR3 has 12 residues. Trimming took 8 bases from V and 6 from J, leaving 12 bases between them. Germline V gene sequence: CDR1 MNHEY, CDR2 SVGAGI. The CDR3 DNA is TGTGCCAGCTCGCGTAGTCTCGATACGCAGTATTTT. Translating gives CASSRSLDTQYF.

J is TRBJ1-4 and V is TRBV18; D remains unclear. V was shortened by 4 bases and J by 8 bases, with 11 bases between the two germline ends. CDR3 length: 13 amino acids. Germline assignment: CDR1 KGHSH and CDR2 LQKENI. DNA for the CDR3: TGTGCCAGCTCACTTACCCCGGGGGAAAAACTGTTTTTT. Translating gives CASSLTPGEKLFF.

The chain uses TRBV4-1 and TRBJ2-1, with 13 positions matching TRBD2. The CDR3 extends over 15 amino acids. Germline loops: CDR1 MGHRA, CDR2 YSYEKL. V was pared by 4 bases and J by 7 bases, with 4 bases of the junction left unmatched. CDR3 nucleotides: TGCGCCAGCAGCCGCACTAGCGGGAGGGTTAATGAGCAGTTCTTC. This sequence encodes CASSRTSGRVNEQFF.

The genes are TRBV19 and TRBJ1-1; D is unclear. This CDR3 has 15 amino acids. Looked up from germline, CDR1 is LNHDA and CDR2 is SQIVND (reference sequence). V was pared by 1 base and J by 3 bases, with 12 bases between. The CDR3 nucleotides are TGTGCCAGTAGTATAGCGACCCGGGGTGACACTGAAGCTTTCTTT. This codes for CASSIATRGDTEAFF.

The chain joins TRBV10-3 to TRBJ2-1; D possibly corresponds to TRBD2 (6 bases). Trimming took 2 bases from V and 9 from J, leaving 29 bases between them. CDR3 length equals 19 residues. Germline V CDR1 and CDR2: ENHRY, SYGVKD. The CDR3 is CAISETQRVTSITMIEQFF. CDR3 nucleotides: TGTGCCATCAGTGAGACACAGCGGGTTACATCCATTACAATGATTGAGCAGTTCTTC.

In regard to this clone: Here the CDR3 omits its conserved ending phenylalanine or tryptophan, so a read error is the likely source. No DNA is shown, since the ends of the CDR3 on it are uncertain; the CDR3 is the one TCRdb lists. This rearrangement joins TRBV23-1 to TRBJ2-7; no check of the table's D call, TRBD1, against the DNA was made. TRBV23-1 is annotated as an ORF whose role is uncertain. Including both end residues, the CDR3 is 8 amino acids long. The CDR3 protein is CASSHRVS.

The chain has TRBV6-5 and TRBJ2-7; a weak D match, TRBD2 (5 bases). The V end was cut by 2 bases, the J end by 0 bases, with 11 bases between. The CDR3 is 15 amino acids. Germline CDR1 MNHEY, CDR2 SVGAGI. CDR3 coding DNA: TGTGCCAGCAGTTACCATGAGCGGAGCTCCTACGAGCAGTACTTC. This codes for CASSYHERSSYEQYF.

The chain uses TRBV5-4 and TRBJ2-5; TRBD2 aligns across 8 bases. Germline assignment: CDR1 SGHNT and CDR2 YYREEE (reference sequence). Trimming cost V 4 bases and J 5 bases; bases outside gene matches: 7. The CDR3 has 14 residues. The CDR3 here is CASSRSGSRETQYF. The CDR3 nucleotides read TGTGCCAGCAGCAGAAGCGGGAGCCGGGAGACCCAGTACTTC.

This chain uses TRBV19 with TRBJ1-3; D is ambiguous. Trimming removed 4 bases from V and 3 bases from J, with 7 bases in between. Germline V gene data show CDR1 as LNHDA and CDR2 as SQIVND (reference sequence). The CDR3 has 13 residues. CDR3 nucleotide sequence: TGTGCCAGTAGTAACGACATTGGAAACACCATATATTTT. This sequence encodes CASSNDIGNTIYF.

The chain carries TRBV7-9 and TRBJ1-4; D is ambiguous. V lost 1 base and J lost 7, with 4 bases in between. Germline values: CDR1 SEHNR, CDR2 FQNEAQ (reference sequence). This CDR3 has 12 amino acids. CDR3 coding DNA: TGTGCCAGCAGCTTAGATAGTGAAAAACTGTTTTTT. Translating it yields CASSLDSEKLFF. Using reference TRBV7-9 and TRBJ1-4 for the parts outside the CDR3, the full variable domain is DTGVSQNPRHKITKRGQNVTFRCDPISEHNRLYWYRQTLGQGPEFLTYFQNEAQLEKSRLLSDRFSAERPKGSFSTLEIQRTEQGDSAMYLCASSLDSEKLFFGSGTQLSVL.

The chain employs TRBV18 and TRBJ1-3; TRBD1 aligns across 8 bases. Germline trimming cut 4 bases from V and 7 bases from J; bases unmatched to any gene: 12. Germline-derived CDR1 and CDR2 are KGHSH and LQKENI. The CDR3 runs 16 residues. The CDR3 loop is CASSQPGQVKGNTIYF. The DNA of the CDR3 is TGTGCCAGCTCACAGCCGGGACAGGTGAAAGGGAACACCATATATTTT.

CDR3 DNA: TGTGCCAGCTCACCCATAACAGGTGGAAACACCATATATTTT. Its translation: CASSPITGGNTIYF. The chain is built from TRBV18 and TRBJ1-3; D is perhaps TRBD1 (5 bases). Deletions cut 3 bases from V and 3 bases from J, with 9 bases between. Germline CDR1 and CDR2: KGHSH and LQKENI. The CDR3 runs to 14 residues. Supplemented by reference TRBV18 and TRBJ1-3, the full variable domain reads NAGVMQNPRHLVRRRGQEARLRCSPMKGHSHVYWYRQLPEEGLKFMVYLQKENIIDESGMPKERFSAEFPKEGPSILRIQQVVRGDSAAYFCASSPITGGNTIYFGEGSWLTVV.

This sequence joins TRBV9 and TRBJ2-2, with 8 positions matching TRBD1. V shed 5 bases and J 1 base; nucleotides not matched to a gene: 1. Germline lookup yields CDR1 SGDLS and CDR2 YYNGEE. The CDR3 is made up of 14 amino acids. The CDR3 DNA reads TGTGCCAGCAGAGACAGGGGGAACACCGGGGAGCTGTTTTTT. As protein: CASRDRGNTGELFF.

J is TRBJ2-2 and V is TRBV27, with a tentative D call TRBD1 (6 bases). Germline V CDR1 and CDR2: MNHEY, SMNVEV (reference sequence). The CDR3 spans 15 residues. V was trimmed by 8 bases and J by 3 bases, leaving 16 bases between them. CDR3: CASLSYPGDTGELFF. As DNA, the CDR3 is TGTGCCAGCCTCTCCTACCCAGGGGACACCGGGGAGCTGTTTTTT.

This rearrangement joins TRBV5-1 to TRBJ1-1; 9 bases align to TRBD1. The CDR3 runs 13 residues. The germline gives CDR1 SGHRS, CDR2 YFSETQ. V dropped 3 bases and J dropped 4; count of bases not matched to a gene: 1. The CDR3: CASSWDRATEAFF. In DNA, the CDR3 is TGCGCCAGCAGCTGGGACAGGGCCACTGAAGCTTTCTTT. The variable domain in full, completed from reference TRBV5-1 and TRBJ1-1, reads KAGVTQTPRYLIKTRGQQVTLSCSPISGHRSVSWYQQTPGQGLQFLFEYFSETQRNKGNFPGRFSGRQFSNSRSEMNVSTLELGDSALYLCASSWDRATEAFFGQGTRLTVV.

The chain recombines TRBV13 with TRBJ2-7, with TRBD2 identical over 10 bases. The CDR3 spans 15 residues. V lost 5 bases and J lost 3; bases outside the gene matches: 7. The V gene's germline CDR1 is PRHDT and CDR2 FYEKMQ (reference sequence). The CDR3 spells CASSLRTSGIYEQYF. The CDR3 DNA is TGTGCCAGCAGCCTTAGAACTAGCGGGATCTACGAGCAGTACTTC. Using reference TRBV13 and TRBJ2-7 for the parts outside the CDR3, the full variable domain is AAGVIQSPRHLIKEKRETATLKCYPIPRHDTVYWYQQGPGQDPQFLISFYEKMQSDKGSIPDRFSAQQFSDYHSELNMSSLELGDSALYFCASSLRTSGIYEQYFGPGTRLTVT.

This clone was observed once. V gene TRBV2 combines with J gene TRBJ1-6; D remains ambiguous. Germline-derived CDR1 and CDR2 are SNHLY and FYNNEI. The germline V and J ends were trimmed by 7 bases and 4 bases, with 8 bases remaining between them. The CDR3 length is 13 residues. The CDR3 DNA follows: TGTGCCAGCAAGAGAACTTATAATTCACCCCTCCACTTT. Amino acids: CASKRTYNSPLHF.

A few counts support this clone. The chain carries TRBV7-9 and TRBJ1-4; possible D gene TRBD1, 5 bases. V was pared by 7 bases and J by 7 bases, with 13 bases between. The V gene's germline CDR1 is SEHNR and CDR2 FQNEAQ (reference sequence). CDR3 length: 13 residues. CDR3 sequence: CASNRGLAEKLFF. Here the CDR3 DNA reads TGTGCCAGCAATAGGGGATTGGCTGAAAAACTGTTTTTT.

CDR3 loop: CSALTGDGNTIYF. The CDR3 region has the DNA TGCAGCGCTCTAACAGGGGATGGAAACACCATATATTTT. V and J are TRBV29-1 and TRBJ1-3; 7 bases align to TRBD1. Germline V gene lookup returns CDR1 SQVTM and CDR2 ANQGSEA. The junction had 6 bases not matched to a gene; V was cut back by 7 bases and J by 3 bases. The CDR3 covers 13 residues.

The rearrangement uses TRBV4-1 and TRBJ2-1; D is uncertain. Trimming left V 0 bases short and J 6 bases short, with 12 bases between. The CDR3 is 15 residues long. Germline CDR1 is MGHRA and CDR2 is YSYEKL. CDR3 region: CASSQDSAGINEQFF. CDR3 nucleotides: TGCGCCAGCAGCCAAGACAGCGCTGGTATCAATGAGCAGTTCTTC.

The V gene is TRBV6-4, the J gene TRBJ2-2; D remains ambiguous. CDR3 size: 15 residues. The germline gives CDR1 MRHNA, CDR2 SNTAGT. The V gene lost 2 bases and the J gene lost 1 base, with 8 bases spanning the gap. CDR3 DNA sequence: TGTGCCAGCAGTGACGTATCAGGGAACACCGGGGAGCTGTTTTTT. It yields the protein CASSDVSGNTGELFF.

This rearrangement joins TRBV25-1 to TRBJ2-1, with a weak D call TRBD1 (6 bases). The CDR3 is 14 amino acids. The V end was cut by 5 bases, the J end by 5 bases, with 13 bases between. Germline CDR1 reads MGHDK; CDR2 reads SYGVNS. For the CDR3, the DNA is TGTGCCAGCAGTAGGTGGACAGTCAACAATGAGCAGTTCTTC. Translating it yields CASSRWTVNNEQFF.